This is a list of T cell receptor beta chains from one sample in a study of cytomegalovirus exposure and HLA in healthy donors. Clones were sequenced by immunoSEQ multiplex PCR, and TCRdb holds only the in-frame ones, with some missing. The profile shows around 150,000 clones, 78% of them singletons. The material sequenced was PBMCs. These receptor sequences come from a male donor in good health and CMV-seronegative. The CDR3 runs from the conserved cysteine through the conserved F or W. The order of the fields is D gene, J gene, V gene, clone size, CDR3 protein, CDR3 DNA. A D gene is named only where the DNA matches it firmly. Part of the rows lack a size; the others show once, few, many or a class for expanded clones.

d_call: NA
j_call: TRBJ2-7
v_call: TRBV7-9
clone_size: NA
cdr3_aa: CASSSPLASYEQYF
cdr3_nt: TGTGCCAGCAGCTCCCCCCTAGCGTCCTACGAGCAGTACTTC

d_call: NA
j_call: TRBJ1-2
v_call: TRBV6-6
clone_size: NA
cdr3_aa: CASSYSLFNYGYTF
cdr3_nt: TGTGCCAGCAGTTACTCCCTCTTTAACTATGGCTACACCTTC

d_call: NA
j_call: TRBJ2-3
v_call: TRBV19
clone_size: NA
cdr3_aa: CASSTQGGAITDTQYF
cdr3_nt: TGTGCCAGTAGTACCCAAGGGGGGGCGATAACAGATACGCAGTATTTT

d_call: NA
j_call: TRBJ2-6
v_call: TRBV4-1
clone_size: NA
cdr3_aa: CASSPRDRSNSGANVLTF
cdr3_nt: TGCGCCAGCAGTCCGAGAGACAGGTCCAACTCTGGGGCCAACGTCCTGACTTTC

d_call: NA
j_call: TRBJ2-2
v_call: TRBV25-1
clone_size: NA
cdr3_aa: CASRTTAGTGELFF
cdr3_nt: TGTGCCAGCAGAACGACAGCAGGTACCGGGGAGCTGTTTTTT

d_call: NA
j_call: TRBJ2-3
v_call: TRBV19
clone_size: few
cdr3_aa: CASSIPRGDTDTQYF
cdr3_nt: TGTGCCAGTAGTATTCCCAGGGGGGACACAGATACGCAGTATTTT

d_call: NA
j_call: TRBJ2-5
v_call: TRBV27
clone_size: NA
cdr3_aa: CASSLYRVQRPQYF
cdr3_nt: TGTGCCAGCAGTTTATACAGGGTCCAGAGGCCCCAGTACTTC

d_call: NA
j_call: TRBJ2-3
v_call: TRBV7-2
clone_size: NA
cdr3_aa: CASSLSGTDTQYF
cdr3_nt: TGTGCCAGCAGCTTATCTGGCACAGATACGCAGTATTTT

d_call: NA
j_call: TRBJ1-2
v_call: TRBV27
clone_size: once
cdr3_aa: CASSLSSIRSPAPFWDYGYTF
cdr3_nt: TGTGCCAGCAGTTTATCGTCCATCCGGAGCCCTGCCCCCTTTTGGGACTATGGCTACACCTTC

d_call: NA
j_call: TRBJ1-1
v_call: TRBV5-6
clone_size: NA
cdr3_aa: CASSFKVSGEANTEAFF
cdr3_nt: TGTGCCAGCAGCTTTAAGGTCTCAGGGGAAGCGAACACTGAAGCTTTCTTT

d_call: NA
j_call: TRBJ1-5
v_call: TRBV23-1
clone_size: NA
cdr3_aa: CASSREGAGNQPQHF
cdr3_nt: TGCGCCAGCTCCAGAGAGGGAGCCGGCAATCAGCCCCAGCATTTT

d_call: TRBD1
j_call: TRBJ1-3
v_call: TRBV12-5
clone_size: NA
cdr3_aa: CASGRGQGSGNTIYF
cdr3_nt: TGTGCTAGTGGTCGGGGACAGGGCTCTGGAAACACCATATATTTT

d_call: NA
j_call: TRBJ2-7
v_call: TRBV6-5
clone_size: NA
cdr3_aa: CASRNGGNSNYEQYF
cdr3_nt: TGTGCCAGCAGAAACGGGGGAAACTCGAACTACGAGCAGTACTTC

d_call: TRBD1
j_call: TRBJ1-2
v_call: TRBV19
clone_size: NA
cdr3_aa: CASRHGQGSGYTF
cdr3_nt: TGTGCCAGTAGGCATGGACAGGGAAGTGGCTACACCTTC

d_call: TRBD2
j_call: TRBJ2-7
v_call: TRBV7-2
clone_size: NA
cdr3_aa: CASSLMAGGPREQYF
cdr3_nt: TGTGCCAGCAGCTTAATGGCGGGGGGGCCAAGGGAGCAGTACTTC

d_call: NA
j_call: TRBJ1-5
v_call: TRBV7-6
clone_size: NA
cdr3_aa: CASSLNQGNQPQHF
cdr3_nt: TGTGCCAGCAGCTTAAACCAGGGGAATCAGCCCCAGCATTTT

d_call: TRBD2
j_call: TRBJ2-1
v_call: TRBV2
clone_size: NA
cdr3_aa: CASTREGSYNEQFF
cdr3_nt: TGTGCCAGCACCCGGGAGGGCTCCTACAATGAGCAGTTCTTC

d_call: NA
j_call: TRBJ2-7
v_call: TRBV6-5
clone_size: NA
cdr3_aa: CASSYSRVNFYEQYF
cdr3_nt: TGTGCCAGCAGTTACTCGCGGGTAAACTTCTACGAGCAGTACTTC

d_call: NA
j_call: TRBJ2-5
v_call: TRBV7-3
clone_size: NA
cdr3_aa: CASSLRGTSQETQYF
cdr3_nt: TGTGCCAGCAGTCTTCGGGGAACTAGCCAAGAGACCCAGTACTTC

d_call: NA
j_call: TRBJ2-7
v_call: TRBV7-9
clone_size: NA
cdr3_aa: CASSLARGGKSYEQYF
cdr3_nt: TGTGCCAGCAGCTTAGCCCGCGGCGGGAAGTCCTACGAGCAGTACTTC

d_call: NA
j_call: TRBJ1-3
v_call: TRBV6-1
clone_size: few
cdr3_aa: CASALQAFSGNTIYF
cdr3_nt: TGTGCCAGCGCTTTACAGGCTTTCTCTGGAAACACCATATATTTT

d_call: TRBD1
j_call: TRBJ1-2
v_call: TRBV4-1
clone_size: NA
cdr3_aa: CASSQATGDGYTF
cdr3_nt: TGCGCCAGCAGCCAAGCAACAGGGGATGGCTACACCTTC

d_call: NA
j_call: TRBJ2-7
v_call: TRBV29-1
clone_size: NA
cdr3_aa: CSVWASEMGEQYF
cdr3_nt: TGCAGCGTATGGGCTAGCGAGATGGGCGAGCAGTACTTC

d_call: NA
j_call: TRBJ2-1
v_call: TRBV5-4
clone_size: NA
cdr3_aa: CASSLYGVYGDNEQFF
cdr3_nt: TGTGCCAGCAGCTTGTATGGGGTCTACGGGGACAATGAGCAGTTCTTC

d_call: TRBD1
j_call: TRBJ2-2
v_call: TRBV9
clone_size: NA
cdr3_aa: CASSSTGGYTGELFF
cdr3_nt: TGTGCCAGCAGCTCCACAGGGGGCTACACCGGGGAGCTGTTTTTT

d_call: TRBD2
j_call: TRBJ2-1
v_call: TRBV14
clone_size: NA
cdr3_aa: CASSQDLAGAGNEQFF
cdr3_nt: TGTGCCAGCAGCCAAGATTTAGCGGGAGCGGGCAATGAGCAGTTCTTC

d_call: TRBD1
j_call: TRBJ1-6
v_call: TRBV4-1
clone_size: NA
cdr3_aa: CASSQTQGSYNSPLHF
cdr3_nt: TGCGCCAGCAGCCAGACACAGGGGTCCTATAATTCACCCCTCCACTTT

d_call: NA
j_call: TRBJ1-6
v_call: TRBV14
clone_size: NA
cdr3_aa: CASSQVVGEIYNSPLHF
cdr3_nt: TGTGCCAGCAGCCAAGTCGTAGGAGAAATCTATAATTCACCCCTCCACTTT

d_call: TRBD2
j_call: TRBJ2-1
v_call: TRBV18
clone_size: NA
cdr3_aa: CASSGWTSDEQFF
cdr3_nt: TGTGCCAGCTCGGGATGGACTAGCGATGAGCAGTTCTTC

d_call: TRBD1
j_call: TRBJ2-7
v_call: TRBV7-2
clone_size: NA
cdr3_aa: CASSSRTGGSYEQYF
cdr3_nt: TGTGCCAGCAGCTCCCGGACAGGGGGTTCCTACGAGCAGTACTTC